A selection of T cell receptor beta chains follows, all from one sample in a study of blood T cells in healthy people across ages. TCRdb independently ran MiXCR on the 5' RACE reads; one entry per CDR3 protein. The sample shows about 1,500,000 distinct CDR3 sequences, about 30% of them seen only once. The material sequenced was blood. These receptors all stem from a woman in her 30s in good health. Each CDR3 is given with its conserved first and last residue. A D gene is named only where the DNA matches it firmly. A row's size may be missing; if present it is once, few, many or a size class.

D | J | size | V | CDR3 | DNA
. | TRBJ1-2 | . | TRBV12-3/TRBV12-4 | CASRPGGVYYGYTF | TGTGCCAGCAGGCCCGGTGGAGTTTACTATGGCTACACCTTC
. | TRBJ2-7 | . | TRBV20-1 | CSVLSRLGAYEQYF | TGCAGTGTCCTGTCCCGGTTAGGCGCCTACGAGCAGTACTTC
. | TRBJ2-2 | . | TRBV7-3 | CASSSLDGELFF | TGTGCCAGCAGCTCACTAGACGGGGAGCTGTTTTTT
. | TRBJ2-7 | . | TRBV3-1 | CASSQGQDHEQYF | TGTGCCAGCAGCCAAGGCCAGGACCACGAGCAGTACTTC
. | TRBJ2-3 | . | TRBV12-5 | CASGLGDTETDTQYF | TGTGCTAGTGGTTTGGGGGACACCGAAACAGATACGCAGTATTTT
. | TRBJ2-1 | . | TRBV20-1 | CSARAGTAIYNEQFF | TGCAGTGCGAGAGCCGGGACTGCCATATACAATGAGCAGTTCTTC
. | TRBJ2-7 | . | TRBV29-1 | CSVPGRVEQYF | TGCAGCGTCCCAGGTAGAGTCGAGCAGTACTTC
. | TRBJ2-1 | . | TRBV3-1 | CASSQWDRNEQFF | TGTGCCAGCAGCCAGTGGGATCGCAATGAGCAGTTCTTC
. | TRBJ2-1 | few | TRBV5-1 | CASRYRVTSYNEQFF | TGCGCCAGCAGATACAGGGTCACCTCCTACAATGAGCAGTTCTTC
. | TRBJ2-7 | . | TRBV4-1 | CASSQSSPGYEQYF | TGCGCCAGCAGCCAATCTTCCCCCGGCTACGAGCAGTACTTC
TRBD1 | TRBJ2-1 | few | TRBV5-1 | CASKDRTGVGEQFF | TGCGCCAGCAAGGATAGGACAGGGGTAGGTGAGCAGTTCTTC
. | TRBJ1-6 | . | TRBV25-1 | CASSAPGRCNSPLHF | TGTGCCAGCAGTGCTCCGGGACGGTGTAATTCACCCCTCCACTTT
TRBD1 | TRBJ2-1 | . | TRBV5-1 | CASSEDGTGCLGEQFF | TGCGCCAGCAGCGAGGACGGGACAGGGTGTCTTGGTGAGCAGTTCTTC
. | TRBJ2-3 | . | TRBV5-1 | CASSLLAYGSGDTQYF | TGCGCCAGCAGCTTGCTCGCGTATGGTTCTGGAGATACGCAGTATTTT
TRBD2 | TRBJ2-7 | many | TRBV6-6 | CATTNKREGISYEQYF | TGTGCCACCACTAATAAGCGGGAGGGAATCTCCTACGAGCAGTACTTC
. | TRBJ2-7 | . | TRBV6-2/TRBV6-3 | CARNLARYEQYF | TGTGCCAGAAACCTCGCCAGGTACGAGCAGTACTTC
TRBD2 | TRBJ2-7 | . | TRBV20-1 | CSARIYGERGEQYF | TGCAGTGCTAGAATCTACGGAGAGCGGGGGGAGCAGTACTTC